The sequence of this T cell receptor beta chain was determined in a study of a mutant IDH1 vaccine in newly diagnosed glioma. Germline V gene data show CDR1 as MNHEY and CDR2 as SMNVEV (reference sequence). This CDR3 has 13 amino acids. V lost 5 bases to trimming and J lost 5 bases; unmatched junction nucleotides: 4. This clone is a singleton in its sample. Its antigen is not known. Time point indicated: week 5, during vaccination. Doses consisted of 300 ug of mutant IDH1 20-mer peptide each, paired with topical imiquimod. Here immunoSEQ multiplex PCR was the method, and the copy in TCRdb shows in-frame clones only, minus some. This repertoire shows roughly 28,000 clones, around 85% found once; its top ten account for roughly 6.6%.

This specimen was PBMCs, taken from a glioma patient whose treatment included an IDH1 peptide vaccine. This chain uses TRBV27 with TRBJ1-2; 8 bases align to TRBD1. The source is a man in his forties with glioma. Some clones in this sample may be carry-over from other donors' samples. CDR3 in amino acids: CASSPRTGYGYTF. The CDR3, as DNA: TGTGCCAGCAGTCCCAGGACAGGGTATGGCTACACCTTC.